This TCR beta chain was obtained from a study of T cell responses to AZD1222 COVID-19 vaccine (dated by TCRdb to the early 2020s). For the wider study: AZD1222 recipients with second doses at about 4 weeks or about 12 weeks were pooled, because spike-specific TCR depth and breadth did not differ between schedules. TCR sequencing covered some 250 trial participants: 200 to 220 given two doses of AZD1222 and approximately 25 given two doses of MenACWY control vaccine. Trial participants were enrolled into age subgroups of 18-55, 56-69 and 70-plus years, which contained about 150, 28 and 57 TCR-sequenced participants, respectively.

The table lists this clone with a few counts. Its antigen is unknown. No base quality information exists; no much larger clone differs at one position. The CDR3 regions of human TCRbeta chains were subjected to immunosequencing. Turning to the authors' computational methods: TCRs in the repertoires were compared against a reference library of SARS-CoV-2-specific TCRs that had been generated with the MIRA antigen-specificity platform. Breadth was defined as the fraction of unique TCRs that were SARS-CoV-2-associated. Depth was defined as the fraction of total T cells that were SARS-CoV-2-associated. Using the MIRA data, each spike-specific TCR was assigned both to the spike region to which the TCR was reactive and to a CD4 or CD8 class. Log10-transformed breadth and depth values were compared by one-way ANOVA with Sidak's multiple comparisons tests. Imported from immuneACCESS, the table was reduced by TCRdb to in-frame sequences with V and J called. These copies leave out some clones; in studies compared against another copy, an unresolved V gene accounts for under half, and the cause of the remainder is not known. The D gene and trimming were derived from the DNA, and the V and J assignments and clone size from that table. This sample lists around 120,000 clones; more than 75% were detected once. Around 10% of the sample goes to the ten largest clones.

The germline V gene encodes CDR1 LNHNV and CDR2 YYDKDF (reference sequence). The V end loses 1 base and the J end loses 6 bases, and a stretch of 7 bases separates them. CDR3 length: 14 amino acids, cysteine to phenylalanine. Kept here is only the CDR3 DNA, which spans 42 bases and is read in frame from base 1. This specimen's time point label, interpreted: baseline before first vaccination. Samples from vaccinated people were obtained from the UK trials COV001 and COV002, which included a single-blind randomized controlled phase 2/3 trial of AZD1222 (ChAdOx1 nCoV-19) in healthy adults. Trial participant PBMC samples were collected at day 0 and day 28 after the second dose for TCRbeta chain sequencing. The study at large found these results: No day 14 peak-response samples were available, so repertoires were characterized only after the peak T cell response. In the small 56-69-year group, the increase in depth fell short of significance, most likely because of low power. Reportedly, close to half of the unique spike-specific TCRs recognized epitopes lying outside the regions that are mutated in the B.1.351 and B.1.1.7 variants. CD4 TCRs associated with the vaccine covered the entire spike protein, and the dominant responses were in regions 160-218 and 743-854. Most participants were white British and females outnumbered males, and the authors suggested that clonal diversity may have been underestimated. Only a handful of AZD1222 recipients were SARS-CoV-2 seropositive at baseline, limiting conclusions about previously exposed vaccinees. After two AZD1222 doses, spike-specific TCR breadth and depth were significantly higher than at day 0 and than in MenACWY recipients.

The chain uses TRBV15 and TRBJ1-6, with TRBD1 perhaps the D gene, on 5 matching bases. The sample here was peripheral blood, taken on day 0 of AZD1222 vaccination. The clonotype comes from an adult in good health. The CDR3 here reads CATSRAQVNSPLHF. The bases are TGTGCCACCAGCAGAGCACAGGTTAATTCACCCCTCCACTTT.